This T cell receptor beta chain stems from a study of molecular identifiers for immune sequencing clone quantification. Naive CD8 T cells were picked out by sorting for CD8+CD4-CCR7+CD45RA+. V was trimmed by 4 bases and J by 4 bases, leaving 11 bases between them. This CDR3 has 13 residues. Germline CDR1 is MNHEY and CDR2 is SVGAGI. Previously published methods and listed TCR primers were used for the bulk TCR libraries. TCRdb re-analysed the PCR reads in MiXCR, keeping a single row per CDR3 protein. This table holds more than 85,000 distinct CDR3 sequences, 30% to 45% found once. Broader study findings: Sizes of highly expanded clones could be underestimated through identical TCRs sharing a barcode. Over 99% of effector molecules, yet under 1% of naive-cell molecules, were held by clones above 20 RNA copies.

This clonotype was counted at least ten times. Its antigen is not identified. The specimen sequenced was naive CD8+ T cells from blood, with Jurkat cell RNA spiked in. Subset noted: FACS-sorted CD8+CD4-CCR7+CD45RA+ naive T cells. The clonotype was recovered from a human donor in good health. Some libraries in this study had Jurkat cell RNA spiked in. This rearrangement joins TRBV6-5 to TRBJ2-7, with D perhaps assigned TRBD1 or TRBD2 (5 bases each). Here the CDR3 reads CASSSGPGYEQYF. The CDR3 DNA follows: TGTGCCAGCAGTTCGGGACCAGGGTACGAGCAGTACTTC.